A single sample gave rise to the 24 T cell receptor beta chains below, sequenced in a study of human versus mouse CDR3 diversity and MHC coevolution. Clones were sequenced by immunoSEQ multiplex PCR, and TCRdb holds only the in-frame ones, with some missing. The sample includes just under 60,000 clones, 94% of them seen just once. Sequences were obtained from naive CD4+ T cells from blood. The sample's subset: CD45RO-negative CD62L-positive naive CD4 T cells. All receptors derive from a person in their sixties in good health.

V is TRBV5-1 and J is TRBJ2-7; 11 positions agree with TRBD2. Germline CDR1 SGHRS, CDR2 YFSETQ. With V trimmed by 4 bases and J by 2 bases, 5 bases remained unmatched. The CDR3 consists of 15 residues. The CDR3 DNA reads TGCGCCAGCAGCCCCCTAGCGGGAGGCCCCTACGAGCAGTACTTC. Translation gives CASSPLAGGPYEQYF.

This sequence joins TRBV5-1 and TRBJ1-2; D is ambiguous. The V and J ends lost 5 bases and 2 bases respectively, with 10 bases between them. Germline lookup yields CDR1 SGHRS and CDR2 YFSETQ. This CDR3 region has 13 residues. The CDR3 loop is CASSFSENYGYTF. DNA of the CDR3: TGCGCCAGCAGTTTTTCAGAAAACTATGGCTACACCTTC.

The chain is built from TRBV7-3 and TRBJ2-2; TRBD2 might be the D (6 bases). The CDR3 sequence is 15 residues long. Germline loops: CDR1 SGHTA, CDR2 FQGTGA. The germline V and J ends were trimmed by 6 bases and 4 bases, with 15 bases remaining between them. The chain's CDR3 is CASSPGLGGTGELFF. DNA for the CDR3: TGTGCCAGCAGTCCGGGACTGGGGGGCACCGGGGAGCTGTTTTTT.

The V gene is TRBV2, the J gene TRBJ1-4; a weak D match, TRBD1 (5 bases). The germline gives CDR1 SNHLY, CDR2 FYNNEI. CDR3 length: 14 amino acids. Deletions cut 8 bases from V and 8 bases from J, with 18 bases between. The CDR3 DNA follows: TGTGCCAGCGATGCAGGGTCTCTACTCGAAAAACTGTTTTTT. Its translation: CASDAGSLLEKLFF.

The gene calls are TRBV28 and TRBJ2-7; 7 nucleotides match TRBD2. The CDR3 length is 13 residues. J lost 2 bases, V lost 5 bases, and 3 bases had no gene match. Germline CDR1 is MDHEN and CDR2 is SYDVKM. The DNA of the CDR3 is TGTGCCAGCAGTCGGGGGGTGGCCTACGAGCAGTACTTC. This sequence encodes CASSRGVAYEQYF.

V gene TRBV10-1 combines with J gene TRBJ2-5; TRBD1 agrees at 9 bases. V shed 3 bases and J 2 bases; nucleotides not matched to a gene: 7. CDR1 is WNHNN, CDR2 SYGVQD, per germline (reference sequence). The CDR3 contains 16 residues. The chain's CDR3 is CASSDTGQGQQETQYF. CDR3 sequence (DNA): TGCGCCAGCAGTGATACGGGACAGGGCCAACAAGAGACCCAGTACTTC.

The chain links TRBV5-1 to TRBJ2-5; D perhaps matches TRBD1 (6 bases). Trimming left V 6 bases short and J 5 bases short, with 14 bases between. Germline V gene lookup returns CDR1 SGHRS and CDR2 YFSETQ. This CDR3 is 13 amino acids long. Here the CDR3 DNA reads TGCGCCAGCAAGGGGGATCCCCGGGAGACCCAGTACTTC. The encoded protein is CASKGDPRETQYF.

This clone has a handful of counts. The rearrangement uses TRBV10-3 and TRBJ2-7, with 9 bases fitting TRBD1. CDR3 length: 15 residues. Per germline, CDR1 ENHRY and CDR2 SYGVKD. V shed 3 bases, J shed 2 bases, and the junction held 5 bases outside the gene matches. CDR3 DNA sequence: TGTGCCATCAGTGACGGGGACAGGGAGGCCTACGAGCAGTACTTC. It yields the protein CAISDGDREAYEQYF.

CDR3 sequence: CASSQEGTAFNYGYTF. CDR3 nucleotide sequence: TGCGCCAGCAGCCAAGAAGGGACAGCCTTTAACTATGGCTACACCTTC. The V gene is TRBV4-1, the J gene TRBJ1-2, with 7 bases identical to TRBD1. Trimming took 0 bases from V and 1 from J; bases not matched to a gene: 5. Germline values: CDR1 MGHRA, CDR2 YSYEKL. This CDR3 region has 16 residues.

This clone was seen only a few times. This rearrangement joins TRBV9 to TRBJ1-1; unclear D gene. Germline CDR1 SGDLS, CDR2 YYNGEE. This CDR3 contains 14 residues. Trimming took off 2 bases at V and 7 bases at J, with 15 bases between the two ends. The CDR3 spells CASSVQVEQGEAFF. The CDR3 DNA reads TGTGCCAGCAGCGTGCAGGTTGAACAAGGTGAAGCTTTCTTT.

This clone showed up just once. The genes are TRBV5-5 and TRBJ2-5, with TRBD2 as a possible D gene (6 bases). The J call may be faulty, since TRBJ2-7 better matches the DNA end. Germline V gives CDR1 SGHKS, CDR2 YYEKEE (reference sequence). This CDR3 region has 16 residues. CDR3 region: CASSLAGEIASYEQYF. In DNA form, the CDR3 reads TGTGCCAGCAGCTTGGCGGGGGAAATAGCGTCCTACGAGCAGTACTTC.

This clone is a singleton in its sample. The chain combines TRBV7-9 with TRBJ2-2; D is perhaps TRBD1 (6 bases). The germline gives CDR1 SEHNR, CDR2 FQNEAQ (reference sequence). Between the trimmed V and J ends, which lost 5 bases and 1 base, there was a span of 14 bases. This CDR3 spans 16 amino acids. CDR3: CASSQRGSGNTGELFF. The CDR3 DNA reads TGTGCCAGCAGCCAAAGGGGGTCCGGGAACACCGGGGAGCTGTTTTTT. Filled out from reference TRBV7-9 and TRBJ2-2, the complete variable domain reads DTGVSQNPRHKITKRGQNVTFRCDPISEHNRLYWYRQTLGQGPEFLTYFQNEAQLEKSRLLSDRFSAERPKGSFSTLEIQRTEQGDSAMYLCASSQRGSGNTGELFFGEGSRLTVL.

This chain connects TRBV9 to TRBJ2-1; D might be TRBD1 (7 bases). The CDR3 spans 15 residues. Trimming left V 3 bases short and J 6 bases short, with 16 bases between. CDR1 and CDR2 from the germline V gene are SGDLS and YYNGEE. The CDR3 region has the DNA TGTGCCAGCAGCGCTCGACAGGGAGGCCTCAATGAGCAGTTCTTC. This translates into CASSARQGGLNEQFF.

This clone was recorded once. The V call is TRBV5-1, the J call TRBJ2-2, with 7 bases identical to TRBD2. The CDR3 length is 17 residues. The V segment lost 5 bases and the J segment 7 bases; nucleotides outside the gene matches: 17. The germline V gene has CDR1 SGHRS and CDR2 YFSETQ. As DNA, the CDR3 is TGCGCCAGCAGTCCTTGGGGGACTACGAGGGGTGGCGGGGAGCTGTTTTTT. This sequence encodes CASSPWGTTRGGGELFF.

CDR3 coding DNA: TGTGCCAGCAGCTTGGAAGGGGGACAGGGCAATCAGCCCCAGCATTTT. Translation: CASSLEGGQGNQPQHF. V gene TRBV5-8 combines with J gene TRBJ1-5; 8 nucleotides line up with TRBD1. From germline, CDR1 is SGHTS and CDR2 YDEGEE. J was trimmed by 2 bases and V by 0 bases; bases with no gene match: 4. This CDR3 spans 16 amino acids. Drawing the rest from reference TRBV5-8 and TRBJ1-5, the complete variable domain is EAGVTQSPTHLIKTRGQQATLRCSPISGHTSVYWYQQALGLGLQFLLWYDEGEERNRGNFPPRFSGRQFPNYSSELNVNALELEDSALYLCASSLEGGQGNQPQHFGDGTRLSIL.

The chain carries TRBV7-2 and TRBJ2-7; D is unclear. The ends were cut back, 5 bases at V and 6 bases at J, with 8 bases in the middle. Germline V CDR1 and CDR2: SGHTA, FQGNSA. CDR3 length: 11 amino acids. As DNA, the CDR3 is TGTGCCAGCAGCCTACCTTTCGAGCAGTACTTC. Translation gives CASSLPFEQYF.

In its sample, this clone was seen a few times. The chain joins TRBV7-9 to TRBJ1-4; D is unclear. CDR1 is SEHNR, CDR2 FQNEAQ, per germline (reference sequence). The CDR3 runs to 14 residues. V lost 1 base and J 3 bases, leaving 6 bases between the germline ends. Here the CDR3 reads CASSLGAPNEKLFF. CDR3 nucleotides: TGTGCCAGCAGCTTAGGGGCACCTAATGAAAAACTGTTTTTT.

This chain connects TRBV15 to TRBJ2-5; 13 bases line up with TRBD2. Germline CDR1 and CDR2: LNHNV and YYDKDF (reference sequence). V gave up 5 bases and J gave up 8 bases; unmatched junction bases: 5. The CDR3 is 14 amino acids. The CDR3 protein is CATSSGTSGKTQYF. The CDR3 nucleotides read TGTGCCACCAGCTCGGGGACTAGCGGGAAAACCCAGTACTTC. The variable domain in full, completed from reference TRBV15 and TRBJ2-5, reads DAMVIQNPRYQVTQFGKPVTLSCSQTLNHNVMYWYQQKSSQAPKLLFHYYDKDFNNEADTPDNFQSRRPNTSFCFLDIRSPGLGDTAMYLCATSSGTSGKTQYFGPGTRLLVL.

V and J are TRBV19 and TRBJ2-1; D gene ambiguous. V was cut by 7 bases and J by 2 bases, with 15 bases left in between. CDR1 LNHDA and CDR2 SQIVND come from the germline V gene (reference sequence). The length of the CDR3 is 15 residues. CDR3 amino acids: CASNPGELAYNEQFF. CDR3 DNA: TGTGCCAGTAACCCCGGAGAGTTGGCCTACAATGAGCAGTTCTTC.

The rearrangement uses TRBV2 and TRBJ2-1, with D possibly TRBD1 on 5 matching bases. CDR1 and CDR2 (germline): SNHLY, FYNNEI. CDR3 length: 12 residues. V lost 8 bases and J 10 bases, leaving 15 bases between the germline ends. The CDR3 sequence is CASDWGRGEQFF. The CDR3 DNA reads as TGTGCCAGCGACTGGGGCCGTGGCGAGCAGTTCTTC.

This clone was observed a handful of times. The V gene is TRBV6-5, the J gene TRBJ2-7, with D possibly TRBD1 on 6 matching bases. The CDR3 loop spans 12 amino acids. V shed 6 bases and J shed 6 bases, with 12 bases lying between them. Germline values: CDR1 MNHEY, CDR2 SVGAGI. The CDR3: CASSLQGSEQYF. The CDR3 region has the DNA TGTGCCAGCAGCTTACAGGGAAGCGAGCAGTACTTC.

V usage is TRBV27 and J usage is TRBJ1-2, with unresolved D. Looked up from germline, CDR1 is MNHEY and CDR2 is SMNVEV (reference sequence). The CDR3 contains 13 residues. V lost 5 bases and J lost 7, with 14 bases in between. The DNA of the CDR3 is TGTGCCAGCAGTCGGGCGGGAGGTGGTGGCTACACCTTC. Amino acid sequence: CASSRAGGGGYTF.

The chain combines TRBV5-4 with TRBJ2-2; the match to TRBD1 covers 9 bases. The V gene end was trimmed by 3 bases and the J gene end by 4 bases; junction bases not matched to a gene: 10. Germline V gene sequence: CDR1 SGHNT, CDR2 YYREEE (reference sequence). The CDR3 consists of 17 residues. The CDR3 here is CASSSPTGGVSTGELFF. Here the CDR3 DNA reads TGTGCCAGCAGCTCGCCAACAGGGGGCGTCTCCACCGGGGAGCTGTTTTTT.

The chain has TRBV18 and TRBJ2-1, with TRBD2 matching 9 bases. Trimming took 3 bases from V and 8 from J; bases not matched to a gene: 5. The germline V gene has CDR1 KGHSH and CDR2 LQKENI. There are 14 residues in the CDR3. The CDR3 spells CASSPSGGWDEQFF. The CDR3 DNA sequence: TGTGCCAGCTCACCTAGCGGGGGATGGGATGAGCAGTTCTTC.